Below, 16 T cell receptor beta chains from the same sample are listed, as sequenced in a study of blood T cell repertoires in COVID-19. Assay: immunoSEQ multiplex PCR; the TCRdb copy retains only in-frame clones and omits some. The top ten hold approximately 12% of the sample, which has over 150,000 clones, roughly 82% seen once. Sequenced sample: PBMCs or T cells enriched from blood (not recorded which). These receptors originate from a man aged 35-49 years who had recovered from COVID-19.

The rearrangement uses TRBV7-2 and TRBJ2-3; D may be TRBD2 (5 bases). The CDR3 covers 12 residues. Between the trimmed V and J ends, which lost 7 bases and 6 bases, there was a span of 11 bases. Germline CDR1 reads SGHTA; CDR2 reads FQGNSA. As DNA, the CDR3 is TGTGCCAGCACTGGGAGCGCCGATACGCAGTATTTT. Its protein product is CASTGSADTQYF.

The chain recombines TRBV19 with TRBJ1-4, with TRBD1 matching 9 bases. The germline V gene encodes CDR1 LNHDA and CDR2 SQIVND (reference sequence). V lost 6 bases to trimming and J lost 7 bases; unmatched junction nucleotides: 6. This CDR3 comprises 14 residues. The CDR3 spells CASSRDREGEKLFF. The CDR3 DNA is TGTGCCAGTAGCAGGGACAGGGAGGGTGAAAAACTGTTTTTT.

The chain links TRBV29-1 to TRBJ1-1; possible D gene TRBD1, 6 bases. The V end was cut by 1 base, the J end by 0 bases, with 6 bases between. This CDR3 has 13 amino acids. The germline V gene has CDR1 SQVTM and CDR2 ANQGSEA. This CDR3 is CSVEGQVNTEAFF. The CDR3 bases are TGCAGCGTTGAAGGACAGGTGAACACTGAAGCTTTCTTT.

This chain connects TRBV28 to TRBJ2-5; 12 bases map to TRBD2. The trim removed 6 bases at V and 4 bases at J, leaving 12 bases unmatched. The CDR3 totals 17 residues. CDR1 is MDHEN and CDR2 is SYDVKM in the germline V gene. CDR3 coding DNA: TGTGCCAGCAGCTTTCCTAGCGGGAGGGGCTATAGAGAGACCCAGTACTTC. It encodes CASSFPSGRGYRETQYF.

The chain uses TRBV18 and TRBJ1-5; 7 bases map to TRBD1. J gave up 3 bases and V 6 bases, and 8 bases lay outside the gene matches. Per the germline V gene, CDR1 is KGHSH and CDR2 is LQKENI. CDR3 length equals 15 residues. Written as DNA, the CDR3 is TGTGCCAGCTCCAACGGGACAGTTTACAATCAGCCCCAGCATTTT. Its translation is CASSNGTVYNQPQHF.

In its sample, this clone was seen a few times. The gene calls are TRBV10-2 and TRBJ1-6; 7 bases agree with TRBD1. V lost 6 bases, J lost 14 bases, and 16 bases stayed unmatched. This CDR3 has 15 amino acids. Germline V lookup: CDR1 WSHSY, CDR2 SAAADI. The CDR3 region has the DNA TGCGCCAGCAGCCAACTGGGACAGTACAGCGGCACCCTCCACTTT. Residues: CASSQLGQYSGTLHF.

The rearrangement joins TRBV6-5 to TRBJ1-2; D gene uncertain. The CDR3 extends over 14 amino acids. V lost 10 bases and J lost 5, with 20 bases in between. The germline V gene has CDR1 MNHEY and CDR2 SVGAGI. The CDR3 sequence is CATLRHDRGYGYTF. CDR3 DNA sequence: TGTGCCACCTTGCGCCACGACCGGGGTTATGGCTACACCTTC.

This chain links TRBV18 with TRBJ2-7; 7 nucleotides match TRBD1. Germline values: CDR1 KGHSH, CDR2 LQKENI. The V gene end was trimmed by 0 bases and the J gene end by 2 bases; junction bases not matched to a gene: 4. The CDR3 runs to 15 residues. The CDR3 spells CASSPPGTATYEQYF. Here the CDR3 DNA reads TGTGCCAGCTCACCACCCGGGACAGCCACCTACGAGCAGTACTTC.

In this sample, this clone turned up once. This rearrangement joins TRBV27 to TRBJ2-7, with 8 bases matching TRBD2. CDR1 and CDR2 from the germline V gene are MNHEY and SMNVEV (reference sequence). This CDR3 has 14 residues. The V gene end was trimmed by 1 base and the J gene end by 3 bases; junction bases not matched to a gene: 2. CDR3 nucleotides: TGTGCCAGCAGTTTATTAGCGGGGAACTACGAGCAGTACTTC. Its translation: CASSLLAGNYEQYF.

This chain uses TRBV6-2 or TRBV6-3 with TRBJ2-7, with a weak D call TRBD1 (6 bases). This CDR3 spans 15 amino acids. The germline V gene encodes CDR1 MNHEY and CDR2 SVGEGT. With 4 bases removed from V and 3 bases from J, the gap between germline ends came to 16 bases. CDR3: CASSSLNRVYYEQYF. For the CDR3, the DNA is TGTGCCAGCAGTTCACTCAACAGGGTGTACTACGAGCAGTACTTC.

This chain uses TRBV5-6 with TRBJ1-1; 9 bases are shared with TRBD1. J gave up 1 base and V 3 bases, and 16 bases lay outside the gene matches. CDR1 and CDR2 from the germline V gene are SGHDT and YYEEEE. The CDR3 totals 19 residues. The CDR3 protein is CASSSVPWDRVGQNTEAFF. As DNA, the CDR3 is TGTGCCAGCAGCTCCGTACCCTGGGACAGGGTAGGACAGAACACTGAAGCTTTCTTT. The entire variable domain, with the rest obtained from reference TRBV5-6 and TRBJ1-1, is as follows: DAGVTQSPTHLIKTRGQQVTLRCSPKSGHDTVSWYQQALGQGPQFIFQYYEEEERQRGNFPDRFSGHQFPNYSSELNVNALLLGDSALYLCASSSVPWDRVGQNTEAFFGQGTRLTVV.

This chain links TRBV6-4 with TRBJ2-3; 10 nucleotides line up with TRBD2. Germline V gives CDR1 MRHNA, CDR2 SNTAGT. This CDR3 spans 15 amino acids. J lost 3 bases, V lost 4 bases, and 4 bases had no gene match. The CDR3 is CASSGSAGGTDTQYF. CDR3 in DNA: TGTGCCAGCAGTGGATCAGCGGGAGGGACAGATACGCAGTATTTT.

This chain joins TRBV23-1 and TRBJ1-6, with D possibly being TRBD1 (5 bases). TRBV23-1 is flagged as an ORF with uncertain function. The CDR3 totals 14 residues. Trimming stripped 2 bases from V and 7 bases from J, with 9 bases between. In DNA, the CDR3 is TGCGCCAGCAGTCAACACTACAGGAATTCACCCCTCCACTTT. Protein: CASSQHYRNSPLHF.

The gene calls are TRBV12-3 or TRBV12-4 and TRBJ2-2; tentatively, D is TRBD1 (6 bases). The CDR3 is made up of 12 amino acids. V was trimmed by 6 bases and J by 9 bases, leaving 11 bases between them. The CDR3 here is CASSLQGRELFF. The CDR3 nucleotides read TGTGCCAGCAGCCTACAGGGCAGGGAGCTGTTTTTT.

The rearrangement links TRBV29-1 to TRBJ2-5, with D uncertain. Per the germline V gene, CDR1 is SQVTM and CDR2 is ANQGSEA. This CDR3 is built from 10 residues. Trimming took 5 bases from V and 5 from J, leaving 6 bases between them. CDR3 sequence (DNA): TGCAGCGTTCAGTGGGAGACCCAGTACTTC. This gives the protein CSVQWETQYF.

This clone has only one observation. The CDR3 DNA is TGTGCCAGCAGCTTAACCTTCAGGCCGGAGGGCTATGGCTACACCTTC. The encoded protein is CASSLTFRPEGYGYTF. V gene TRBV7-2 combines with J gene TRBJ1-2; unclear D gene. Trimming removed 2 bases at V and 4 bases at J, with 17 bases between. This CDR3 spans 16 amino acids. Germline V gives CDR1 SGHTA, CDR2 FQGNSA.